This TCR beta chain was found in a study of CD8+ T cells in alopecia areata. Study context: Dosing with tofacitinib proceeded for 6 to 18 months, followed by 6 months off drug.

Notes on the study in general: Persistence in scalp and blood during tofacitinib was observed for many expanded lesional clones. Sequenced scalp T cells also include alphabeta T cells resident in normal skin.

Reverse transcription of extracted RNA yielded cDNA, which provided the sequencing template. The method was immunoSEQ multiplex PCR; TCRdb's version includes in-frame clones alone and lacks a portion of them. Of around 70,000 clones in the sample, roughly 28% were seen once. Germline V gene data show CDR1 as MNHEY and CDR2 as SMNVEV (reference sequence). The CDR3 sequence is 16 residues long. Trimming removed 3 bases from V and 6 bases from J; junction bases left unmatched: 14. Remarks on this clone: Its antigen is still unknown.

The treatment: oral pan-JAK inhibitor, 5-10 mg twice daily. PBMCs, the starting material, were the source of sorted CD4+ and CD8+ T cells. This clonotype was obtained from a human donor with alopecia areata. The starting material was CD8+ T cells sorted from blood, obtained at week 4, from a patient treated with tofacitinib. The rearrangement joins TRBV27 to TRBJ2-7, with TRBD1 matching 7 bases. The CDR3 here is CASSLIPTGKSREQYF. The CDR3 coding sequence is TGTGCCAGCAGTTTGATCCCGACAGGGAAGTCGCGCGAGCAGTACTTC.